This passage covers 30 T cell receptor beta chains from one sample sequenced in a study of CD4+ T cells in melanoma. Clones were read by immunoSEQ multiplex PCR, and TCRdb kept only the in-frame ones, dropping some. Found here are roughly 6,900 clones, about three fifths of them singletons; the top ten hold approximately 23%. Input material: cells from a culture (not recorded whether cultured in vitro). These receptors were obtained from a human donor with melanoma.

This clone rates as medium-sized. The V gene is TRBV7-8, the J gene TRBJ2-2; no definite D call. V dropped 1 base and J dropped 10 bases, with 10 bases sitting between them. Per the germline V gene, CDR1 is SGHVS and CDR2 is FQNEAQ. The CDR3 consists of 13 residues. In DNA form, the CDR3 reads TGTGCCAGCAGCTTAGAAGGAGCCGTGGAGCTGTTTTTT. Its translation: CASSLEGAVELFF.

This clone was counted once. The CDR3 DNA reads as TGTGCCAGCAGGGTTGTGGGGACCGGGGAGCTGTTTTTT. Protein: CASRVVGTGELFF. The chain recombines TRBV6-6 with TRBJ2-2, with D hard to call. V lost 6 bases and J 5 bases, leaving 10 bases between the germline ends. Germline CDR1 is MNHNY and CDR2 is SVGAGI (reference sequence). The CDR3 has 13 residues.

The chain recombines TRBV15 with TRBJ2-2, with 8 nucleotides matching TRBD2. This CDR3 region has 16 residues. The germline V gene has CDR1 LNHNV and CDR2 YYDKDF (reference sequence). V lost 4 bases and J lost 7; bases outside the gene matches: 11. In DNA form, the CDR3 reads TGTGCCACCAGCACACATCGGGGGGGCCTAGGCGGGGAGCTGTTTTTT. Translation gives CATSTHRGGLGGELFF.

This rearrangement joins TRBV9 to TRBJ2-3; 14 nucleotides match TRBD2. The CDR3 runs 16 residues. CDR1 SGDLS and CDR2 YYNGEE come from the germline V gene. The V gene end was trimmed by 4 bases and the J gene end by 5 bases; junction bases not matched to a gene: 6. Written as DNA, the CDR3 is TGTGCCAGCAGCTCTACGACTAGCGGGAGGGGAGATACGCAGTATTTT. Translating it yields CASSSTTSGRGDTQYF. Filled out from reference TRBV9 and TRBJ2-3, the complete variable domain reads DSGVTQTPKHLITATGQRVTLRCSPRSGDLSVYWYQQSLDQGLQFLIQYYNGEERAKGNILERFSAQQFPDLHSELNLSSLELGDSALYFCASSSTTSGRGDTQYFGPGTRLTVL.

The rearrangement links TRBV5-8 to TRBJ2-7; D is uncertain. V lost 3 bases and J 3 bases, leaving 10 bases between the germline ends. Germline CDR1 and CDR2: SGHTS and YDEGEE. This CDR3 is 13 amino acids long. The CDR3 region has the DNA TGTGCCAGCAGCTATGACCCAGACTACGAGCAGTACTTC. Amino acid sequence: CASSYDPDYEQYF. Complete variable domain (other parts from reference TRBV5-8 and TRBJ2-7): EAGVTQSPTHLIKTRGQQATLRCSPISGHTSVYWYQQALGLGLQFLLWYDEGEERNRGNFPPRFSGRQFPNYSSELNVNALELEDSALYLCASSYDPDYEQYFGPGTRLTVT.

The rearrangement joins TRBV28 to TRBJ1-5; TRBD1 matches at 11 bases. This CDR3 contains 18 residues. CDR1 and CDR2 from the germline V gene are MDHEN and SYDVKM. After removal of 6 bases from V and 0 bases from J, the junction contained 10 bases not matched to a gene. CDR3 sequence reads: CASSSGQGAVYSNQPQHF. The CDR3 region has the DNA TGTGCCAGCAGCAGCGGACAGGGGGCGGTTTATAGCAATCAGCCCCAGCATTTT.

This clone ranks as medium-sized. The CDR3 region is CASSLNTGGSTEAFF. CDR3 nucleotides: TGTGCCAGCAGCTTGAATACAGGGGGAAGTACTGAAGCTTTCTTT. The V gene is TRBV5-4, the J gene TRBJ1-1; the match to TRBD1 covers 8 bases. The CDR3 has 15 amino acids. CDR1 is SGHNT and CDR2 is YYREEE in the germline V gene (reference sequence). V shed 1 base, J shed 5 bases, and the junction held 7 bases outside the gene matches.

Relative to its sample, this clone is medium-sized. The J gene is TRBJ2-7, the V gene TRBV5-4, with 7 bases fitting TRBD2. The CDR3 has 14 amino acids. Germline V gene data show CDR1 as SGHNT and CDR2 as YYREEE (reference sequence). The J segment lost 0 bases and the V segment lost 3 bases, leaving 3 bases of the junction unmatched. CDR3 nucleotides: TGTGCCAGCAGCTGGGGGACTACCTCCTACGAGCAGTACTTC. It codes for CASSWGTTSYEQYF.

The chain combines TRBV10-3 with TRBJ1-2, with unresolved D. The ends were cut back, 0 bases at V and 4 bases at J, with 18 bases in the middle. Germline CDR1 ENHRY, CDR2 SYGVKD. The length of the CDR3 is 17 residues. The chain's CDR3 is CAISESSLTAEGYGYTF. Written as DNA, the CDR3 is TGTGCCATCAGTGAGTCGTCTCTAACCGCGGAGGGCTATGGCTACACCTTC.

The chain has TRBV28 and TRBJ2-5, with D possibly TRBD1 on 5 matching bases. CDR1 is MDHEN, CDR2 SYDVKM, per germline. The germline V and J ends were trimmed by 6 bases and 5 bases, with 13 bases remaining between them. The CDR3 covers 13 residues. The DNA of the CDR3 is TGTGCCAGCAGCCTTCAGGGCCGGGAGACCCAGTACTTC. This gives the protein CASSLQGRETQYF.

The chain is built from TRBV18 and TRBJ2-7; 10 positions match TRBD2. CDR1 and CDR2 (germline): KGHSH, LQKENI. The J segment lost 4 bases and the V segment lost 4 bases, leaving 7 bases of the junction unmatched. CDR3 length: 15 residues. This chain's CDR3 is CASSQISGGLYEQYF. In DNA, the CDR3 is TGTGCCAGCTCACAGATTAGCGGGGGGTTGTACGAGCAGTACTTC. The full variable domain, with the rest looked up from reference TRBV18 and TRBJ2-7, is NAGVMQNPRHLVRRRGQEARLRCSPMKGHSHVYWYRQLPEEGLKFMVYLQKENIIDESGMPKERFSAEFPKEGPSILRIQQVVRGDSAAYFCASSQISGGLYEQYFGPGTRLTVT.

V usage is TRBV24-1 and J usage is TRBJ2-5; D assignment may be TRBD1 or TRBD2 (6 bases each). CDR3 length equals 17 residues. Trimming removed 0 bases from V and 2 bases from J, with 15 bases in between. Germline CDR1 is KGHDR and CDR2 is SFDVKD. CDR3 residues: CATSDLQDQGRQETQYF. The CDR3 DNA reads TGTGCCACCAGTGATTTGCAGGACCAGGGGAGGCAAGAGACCCAGTACTTC.

This chain connects TRBV10-2 to TRBJ2-1, with 7 bases aligning to TRBD1. The CDR3 consists of 11 residues. V shed 6 bases, J shed 8 bases, and the junction held 1 base outside the gene matches. Germline loops: CDR1 WSHSY, CDR2 SAAADI. CDR3 DNA: TGCGCCAGCAGGACAGGGTATGAGCAGTTCTTC. Its translation: CASRTGYEQFF.

This rearrangement joins TRBV18 to TRBJ1-5; no definite D call. The CDR3 extends over 14 amino acids. Germline V CDR1 and CDR2: KGHSH, LQKENI. Trimming cost V 5 bases and J 0 bases, with 8 bases left between them. As DNA, the CDR3 is TGTGCCAGCTCATCAACCGGTAGCAATCAGCCCCAGCATTTT. Encoded protein: CASSSTGSNQPQHF. Variable domain in full (rest from reference TRBV18 and TRBJ1-5): NAGVMQNPRHLVRRRGQEARLRCSPMKGHSHVYWYRQLPEEGLKFMVYLQKENIIDESGMPKERFSAEFPKEGPSILRIQQVVRGDSAAYFCASSSTGSNQPQHFGDGTRLSIL.

The V call is TRBV18, the J call TRBJ1-3, with 9 bases lining up with TRBD1. Germline V gene data show CDR1 as KGHSH and CDR2 as LQKENI. The CDR3 length is 18 residues. Trimming cost V 2 bases and J 0 bases; bases outside gene matches: 8. The CDR3 reads CASSPTTGGLGSGNTIYF. CDR3 bases: TGTGCCAGCTCACCAACGACAGGGGGGCTTGGCTCTGGAAACACCATATATTTT.

This clone was seen more than once but under ten times. In DNA form, the CDR3 reads TGTGCCAGCTCCCTACGGGGAGAAAGACAGGGAAATTCACCCCTCCACTTT. Its translation is CASSLRGERQGNSPLHF. The chain couples TRBV18 to TRBJ1-6; 7 nucleotides agree with TRBD1. This CDR3 has 17 residues. The V segment lost 6 bases and the J segment 7 bases; nucleotides outside the gene matches: 15. Germline V lookup: CDR1 KGHSH, CDR2 LQKENI.

The rearrangement uses TRBV6-5 and TRBJ1-3, with D unclear. With 1 base removed from V and 4 bases from J, the gap between germline ends came to 11 bases. The CDR3 has 15 amino acids. Germline-derived CDR1 and CDR2 are MNHEY and SVGAGI. The CDR3: CASSYYPSRGNTIYF. CDR3 DNA sequence: TGTGCCAGCAGTTACTACCCTTCGAGGGGAAACACCATATATTTT.

The V and J genes are TRBV6-1 and TRBJ2-1, with D perhaps given as TRBD1 or TRBD2 (5 bases each). Trimming cost V 0 bases and J 8 bases, with 8 bases left between them. Germline V CDR1 and CDR2: MNHNS, SASEGT. This CDR3 spans 13 amino acids. The CDR3 reads CASSEARDDEQFF. The DNA of the CDR3 is TGTGCCAGCAGTGAAGCCAGGGACGATGAGCAGTTCTTC.

The V gene is TRBV30, the J gene TRBJ1-3; unclear D gene. The CDR3 loop spans 13 amino acids. The V gene's germline CDR1 is GTSNPN and CDR2 SVGIG (reference sequence). Trimming pared 0 bases from V and 0 bases from J, leaving 3 bases between. The chain's CDR3 is CAWSVSSGNTIYF. The CDR3 bases are TGTGCCTGGAGTGTATCCTCTGGAAACACCATATATTTT.

CDR3 residues: CASSLLLDNEQFF. The CDR3 region has the DNA TGTGCCAGCAGCTTATTACTTGACAATGAGCAGTTCTTC. The J gene is TRBJ2-1, the V gene TRBV11-2; no clear D. V lost 2 bases, J lost 5 bases, and 7 bases lay in between. The germline V gene has CDR1 SGHAT and CDR2 FQNNGV. CDR3 length: 13 amino acids.

The rearrangement uses TRBV4-1 and TRBJ1-4; D is possibly TRBD1 (5 bases). Germline assignment: CDR1 MGHRA and CDR2 YSYEKL. The CDR3 is 18 residues long. V gave up 1 base and J gave up 5 bases, with 20 bases separating them. The CDR3 DNA reads TGCGCCAGCAGCCAAGGCGGAGAGGGGAGGATAAAGAATGAAAAACTGTTTTTT. This sequence encodes CASSQGGEGRIKNEKLFF.

This chain uses TRBV5-1 with TRBJ2-2; the match to TRBD1 covers 11 bases. The V and J ends lost 4 bases and 7 bases, in that order; junction bases with no gene match: 12. Germline V gene data show CDR1 as SGHRS and CDR2 as YFSETQ. This CDR3 comprises 17 residues. The CDR3 spells CASSVGQGAVRNGELFF. DNA of the CDR3: TGCGCCAGCAGCGTAGGACAGGGGGCAGTCCGTAACGGGGAGCTGTTTTTT.

The gene calls are TRBV28 and TRBJ1-2; 7 bases map to TRBD1. V trimming: 9 bases; J trimming: 0 bases; junction bases outside the gene matches: 7. Germline V gives CDR1 MDHEN, CDR2 SYDVKM. The CDR3 runs 14 residues. For the CDR3, the DNA is TGTGCCAGTACCACCGGGACAGCTAACTATGGCTACACCTTC. It translates to CASTTGTANYGYTF.

The CDR3 protein is CSASSAGAGNTIYF. The CDR3 region has the DNA TGCAGTGCTAGTTCTGCAGGGGCTGGAAACACCATATATTTT. V and J are TRBV20-1 and TRBJ1-3, with a tentative D call TRBD1 (6 bases). CDR3 length: 14 residues. The V gene's germline CDR1 is DFQATT and CDR2 SNEGSKA (reference sequence). Trimming shortened V by 3 bases and J by 2 bases, and 11 bases separated the two germline ends.

The V call is TRBV7-9, the J call TRBJ1-1; TRBD1 matches at 12 bases. Germline CDR1 reads SEHNR; CDR2 reads FQNEAQ (reference sequence). V dropped 5 bases and J dropped 4; count of bases not matched to a gene: 8. The CDR3 is 16 residues long. The CDR3 is CASSLGQGASGTEAFF. For the CDR3, the DNA is TGTGCCAGCAGCCTGGGACAGGGGGCTTCGGGCACTGAAGCTTTCTTT.

In its sample, this clone ranks as medium-sized (0.01 to 0.1%). This sequence joins TRBV10-3 and TRBJ2-2; 11 bases are shared with TRBD1. This CDR3 has 15 residues. Germline V gene lookup returns CDR1 ENHRY and CDR2 SYGVKD. V gave up 6 bases and J gave up 6 bases; unmatched junction bases: 6. The DNA of the CDR3 is TGTGCCATCAGAAGGACAGGGGGCTTGGCCGGGGAGCTGTTTTTT. As protein: CAIRRTGGLAGELFF.

This sequence joins TRBV19 and TRBJ1-1; D might be TRBD1 (6 bases). Per the germline V gene, CDR1 is LNHDA and CDR2 is SQIVND (reference sequence). V lost 5 bases, J lost 1 base, and 14 bases lay in between. The CDR3 extends over 15 amino acids. The CDR3 protein is CASSARQAWNTEAFF. Written as DNA, the CDR3 is TGTGCCAGTAGTGCTCGACAGGCGTGGAACACTGAAGCTTTCTTT.

Judged by abundance, this clone is medium-sized (0.01 to 0.1%). This chain joins TRBV27 and TRBJ1-2; D remains ambiguous. The CDR3 contains 14 residues. Germline CDR1 and CDR2: MNHEY and SMNVEV (reference sequence). V was trimmed by 2 bases and J by 3 bases, leaving 10 bases between them. CDR3 region: CASSLSRDDYGYTF. The CDR3 bases are TGTGCCAGCAGTTTAAGTAGGGATGACTATGGCTACACCTTC.

By share, this clone ranks as medium-sized. The rearrangement joins TRBV6-1 to TRBJ2-7; no clear D gene. Trimming cost V 1 base and J 5 bases, with 12 bases left between them. Looked up from germline, CDR1 is MNHNS and CDR2 is SASEGT. CDR3 length: 14 amino acids. CDR3: CASSEEWARDEQYF. CDR3 bases: TGTGCCAGCAGTGAAGAGTGGGCTAGGGACGAGCAGTACTTC.

This clone was counted a few times. V usage is TRBV7-8 and J usage is TRBJ2-7; the D is unclear. The CDR3 is 14 amino acids. The germline V gene encodes CDR1 SGHVS and CDR2 FQNEAQ. With 1 base removed from V and 6 bases from J, the gap between germline ends came to 13 bases. CDR3 in DNA: TGTGCCAGCAGCTTAGTCTCCCGGACGGGCGAGCAGTACTTC. Its translation is CASSLVSRTGEQYF.